This T cell receptor (beta chain) is drawn from a study of OX40 agonist ivuxolimab in advanced cancers. Across the whole study: Ivuxolimab, which patients received intravenously every 2 weeks, was dosed at 0.01 to 10 mg/kg.

Method: immunoSEQ multiplex PCR; TCRdb's copy keeps in-frame clones and lacks some. The top ten hold roughly 1.5% of the sample, which has over 45,000 clones, 75% to 90% seen once. The specimen comprised CD4+ or CD8+ T cells sorted from blood, sampled in a trial of the OX40 agonist ivuxolimab. This clonotype was obtained from an adult with an advanced solid tumor such as melanoma, head and neck, liver or kidney cancer.

In DNA form, the CDR3 reads TGTGCCAGTAGTATGGGGGACAGGGGCCGCCCCACTGAAGCTTTCTTT. It specifies CASSMGDRGRPTEAFF. The J gene is TRBJ1-1, the V gene TRBV19, with 10 bases fitting TRBD1. Germline values: CDR1 LNHDA, CDR2 SQIVND (reference sequence). This CDR3 has 16 amino acids. After removal of 3 bases from V and 4 bases from J, the junction contained 8 bases not matched to a gene.